One and the same sample provided the 4 T cell receptor beta chains below, sequenced in a study of identical twins. TCRdb called the 5' RACE reads again in MiXCR, with one record for every CDR3 protein. Among hundreds of thousands of distinct CDR3 sequences listed, more than 9% were seen once. The same sample was also studied in work on yellow fever vaccine responses in identical twins.

The sequenced sample consisted of PBMCs. Every receptor here comes from a woman aged 18-29 years in good health.

The chain has TRBV9 and TRBJ2-2; tentatively, D is TRBD1 (5 bases). Trimming took off 5 bases at V and 3 bases at J, with 14 bases between the two ends. The germline V gene encodes CDR1 SGDLS and CDR2 YYNGEE. This CDR3 has 15 amino acids. As DNA, the CDR3 is TGTGCCAGCAGTGCTACAGGTTTTGACACCGGGGAGCTGTTTTTT. Translating gives CASSATGFDTGELFF.

This clonotype appeared a few times. V gene TRBV6-1 combines with J gene TRBJ2-7; the D is unclear. The CDR3 loop spans 11 amino acids. Germline assignment: CDR1 MNHNS and CDR2 SASEGT. The CDR3 DNA follows: TGTGCTACAGACTGGGCCTACGAGCAGTACTTC. Its translation: CATDWAYEQYF.

This clonotype came up a few times. The CDR3 DNA reads as TGTGCCAGCAGGACTAGCGGGAGCAGTGAGCAGTTCTTC. Translating gives CASRTSGSSEQFF. The chain is built from TRBV11-3 and TRBJ2-1, with 12 bases fitting TRBD2. Losses at the gene ends were 6 bases for V and 9 bases for J; bases not matched to a gene: 3. The CDR3 is 13 residues long. Germline loops: CDR1 SGHNT, CDR2 YENEEA.

The chain is built from TRBV4-1 and TRBJ1-1; D unresolved. V lost 0 bases and J 1 base, leaving 6 bases between the germline ends. CDR3 length: 14 residues. Germline V gives CDR1 MGHRA, CDR2 YSYEKL. CDR3 bases: TGCGCCAGCAGCCAAGAACACAGGAACACTGAAGCTTTCTTT. This encodes CASSQEHRNTEAFF.